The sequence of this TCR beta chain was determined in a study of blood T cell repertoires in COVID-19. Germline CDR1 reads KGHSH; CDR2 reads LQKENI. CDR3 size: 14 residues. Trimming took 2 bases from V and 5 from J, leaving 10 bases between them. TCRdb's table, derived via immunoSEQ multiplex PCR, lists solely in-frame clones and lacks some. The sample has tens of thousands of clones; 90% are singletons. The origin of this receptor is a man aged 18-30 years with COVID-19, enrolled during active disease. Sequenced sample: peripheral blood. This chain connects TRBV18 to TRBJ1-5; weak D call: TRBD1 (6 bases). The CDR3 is CASSPRQGHQPQHF. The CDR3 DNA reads TGTGCCAGCTCACCAAGGCAGGGGCATCAGCCCCAGCATTTT.